Listed below are T cell receptor beta chains from one sample, sequenced in a study of cytomegalovirus exposure and HLA in healthy donors. TCRdb's table, derived via immunoSEQ multiplex PCR, lists solely in-frame clones and lacks some. The table has under 200,000 clones, 70% to 80% seen once. The source material was PBMCs. These receptors originate from a woman between 45 and 65 years old in good health and CMV-seronegative. Both conserved end residues are part of each CDR3. The order of the fields is V gene, D gene, J gene, clone size, CDR3 protein, CDR3 DNA. A D gene is named only where the DNA matches it firmly. Clone size appears in some rows only: once, few, many, or a class for an expanded clone.

TRBV7-9,NA,TRBJ1-4,NA,CASSQDSRSPGRLFF,TGCGCCAGCAGCCAAGATTCGAGGAGCCCCGGGAGACTGTTTTTT
TRBV19,NA,TRBJ1-2,once,CASSRVNYGYTF,TGTGCCAGTTCCAGGGTTAACTATGGCTACACCTTC
TRBV6-5,NA,TRBJ2-2,NA,CASSYGSGTGELFF,TGTGCCAGCAGTTACGGTTCCGGGACCGGGGAGCTGTTTTTT
TRBV5-1,NA,TRBJ2-5,few,CASSWRDSQETQYF,TGCGCCAGCAGCTGGAGGGACAGCCAAGAGACCCAGTACTTC
TRBV9,TRBD1,TRBJ1-2,few,CASSVAWDSEYGYTF,TGTGCCAGCAGCGTAGCATGGGACAGCGAGTATGGCTACACCTTC
TRBV7-8,TRBD2,TRBJ2-1,NA,CASSLSGLAGDNRYNEQFF,TGTGCCAGCAGCCTTAGCGGACTAGCGGGAGACAATAGGTACAATGAGCAGTTCTTC
TRBV19,TRBD2,TRBJ2-3,NA,CASSPLAGGGTDTQYF,TGTGCCAGTAGTCCGCTAGCGGGGGGCGGAACAGATACGCAGTATTTT
TRBV5-1,NA,TRBJ1-1,once,CASSLRVGDGTEAFF,TGCGCCAGCAGCTTGCGCGTGGGAGATGGGACTGAAGCTTTCTTT
TRBV7-2,TRBD2,TRBJ2-1,NA,CASSLVAGASREQFF,TGTGCCAGCAGCTTGGTAGCGGGAGCCTCAAGGGAGCAGTTCTTC
TRBV25-1,TRBD1,TRBJ2-7,few,CASSEPDRGVDEQYF,TGTGCCAGCAGTGAGCCAGACAGGGGAGTCGACGAGCAGTACTTC
TRBV10-1,TRBD1,TRBJ2-5,NA,CASSVGQGASQETQYF,TGCGCCAGCAGTGTAGGACAGGGGGCCTCCCAAGAGACCCAGTACTTC
TRBV28,NA,TRBJ2-1,NA,CASSPPGLHANEQFF,TGTGCCAGCAGTCCCCCGGGACTCCACGCCAATGAGCAGTTCTTC
TRBV28,TRBD1,TRBJ1-3,once,CASSQGDSGNTIYF,TGTGCCAGCAGCCAGGGGGACTCTGGAAACACCATATATTTT
TRBV28,NA,TRBJ2-1,NA,CASSLPARVNEQFF,TGTGCCAGCAGTTTACCGGCCAGGGTCAATGAGCAGTTCTTC
TRBV11-2,NA,TRBJ2-7,NA,CASSLPDNYEQYF,TGTGCCAGCAGCTTACCTGATAACTACGAGCAGTACTTC
TRBV6-4,TRBD1,TRBJ2-3,few,CASSEGQGGEDTQYF,TGTGCCAGCAGTGAGGGACAGGGAGGTGAAGATACGCAGTATTTT
TRBV7-8,TRBD2,TRBJ2-7,NA,CASSSLASLAEAVFYEQYF,TGTGCCAGCAGCTCCCTGGCGTCGCTAGCGGAGGCAGTCTTCTACGAGCAGTACTTC
TRBV28,NA,TRBJ1-2,once,CAGLGGSNYGYTF,TGTGCCGGACTCGGGGGATCTAACTATGGCTACACCTTC
TRBV9,TRBD1,TRBJ1-1,once,CASSVEAGQTNTEAFF,TGTGCCAGCAGCGTAGAGGCGGGACAGACGAACACTGAAGCTTTCTTT
TRBV5-4,NA,TRBJ2-1,NA,CASSFTAKGHNEQFF,TGTGCCAGCAGCTTCACGGCTAAGGGGCACAATGAGCAGTTCTTC
TRBV7-2,NA,TRBJ2-5,NA,CASSLKHSQTQYF,TGTGCCAGCAGCTTAAAGCACAGTCAGACCCAGTACTTC
TRBV6-6,NA,TRBJ2-1,NA,CASSPHKNEQFF,TGTGCCAGCAGCCCACACAAAAATGAGCAGTTCTTC
TRBV4-2,NA,TRBJ2-3,NA,CASTPAYGRAVDTQYF,TGTGCCAGCACCCCAGCCTACGGGCGGGCTGTAGATACGCAGTATTTT
TRBV6-5,NA,TRBJ1-6,NA,CASSYSSESSPLHF,TGTGCCAGCAGTTACTCGAGCGAGAGTTCACCCCTCCACTTT
TRBV5-1,TRBD2,TRBJ2-7,NA,CASSSSGGYEQYF,TGCGCCAGCAGCTCTAGCGGGGGCTACGAGCAGTACTTC
TRBV27,NA,TRBJ1-4,NA,CASSSLGEKLFF,TGTGCCAGCAGTTCACTAGGGGAAAAACTGTTTTTT